This section outlines one T cell receptor (beta chain) sequence together with its context. The length of the CDR3 is 15 residues. In germline, CDR1 is GTSNPN, CDR2 SVGIG (reference sequence). The V and J ends lost 1 base and 5 bases, in that order; junction bases with no gene match: 8. Original analysis: Estimated nucleated cell counts came from reference gene primer amplification. The protocol was immunoSEQ multiplex PCR, while the TCRdb copy is restricted to in-frame clones and leaves out a portion. V and J calls and clone size are as listed in that table; D and trimming were resolved from the DNA. The sample lists 200,000 to 250,000 clones; 70% to 90% were seen once. The source of the sample is a study of blood T cell repertoires in COVID-19. In the study overall: The United States, Italy and Spain supplied acute and convalescent COVID-19 samples. From T cells, B-cell-depleted T cells, or PBMCs came the material, which was cDNA or gDNA.

The clonotype was recovered from a man in his forties or fifties with acute or convalescent COVID-19. The chain links TRBV30 to TRBJ1-5; 7 nucleotides match TRBD1. The specimen sequenced was peripheral blood. The CDR3 loop is CAWSAGTERYQPQHF. Here the CDR3 DNA reads TGTGCCTGGAGTGCCGGGACAGAAAGATATCAGCCCCAGCATTTT.